This T cell receptor (beta chain) was recorded in a study of blood T cells in healthy people across ages. General study results and limits: Naive and antigen-experienced cells could not be conclusively compared, given unsorted PBMCs. Calculation of diversity from one million T cells yielded estimates considered to be underestimates.

About this clonotype: Antigen unknown.

A minimum of 7 million PBMCs was isolated per sample. The CDR3 spans 14 residues. The ends were cut back, 2 bases at V and 8 bases at J, with 11 bases in the middle. Germline lookup yields CDR1 SGHRS and CDR2 YFSETQ. Together with a sample-barcoded 5' primer, a J-beta primer mix was included in a second PCR lasting roughly 6 to 12 cycles. From the 5' RACE reads, TCRdb called clonotypes with MiXCR, one entry per CDR3 protein. The data hold around 1.5 million distinct CDR3 sequences, with 40% to 50% observed a single time. This TCR was recovered from a woman aged 18-29 years in good health. Material for sequencing was blood. The V call is TRBV5-1, the J call TRBJ1-6; D might be TRBD1 (5 bases). The CDR3 DNA follows: TGCGCCAGCAGCTTAGGGACGCAGGATTCACCCCTCCACTTT. Protein: CASSLGTQDSPLHF.